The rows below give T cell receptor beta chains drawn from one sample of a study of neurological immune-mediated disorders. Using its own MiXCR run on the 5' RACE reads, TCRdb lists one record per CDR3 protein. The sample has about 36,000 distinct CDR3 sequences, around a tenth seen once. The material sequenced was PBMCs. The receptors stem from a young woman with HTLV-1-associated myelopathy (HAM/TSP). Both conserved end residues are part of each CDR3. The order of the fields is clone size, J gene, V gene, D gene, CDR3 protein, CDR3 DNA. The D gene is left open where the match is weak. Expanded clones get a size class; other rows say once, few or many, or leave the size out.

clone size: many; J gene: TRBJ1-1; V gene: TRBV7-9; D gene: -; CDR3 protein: CASSLAGYTEAFF; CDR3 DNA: TGTGCCAGCAGCTTAGCAGGGTATACTGAAGCTTTCTTT
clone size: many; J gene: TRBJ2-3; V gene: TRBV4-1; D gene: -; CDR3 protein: CASSQARPTDTQYF; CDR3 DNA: TGCGCCAGCAGCCAAGCAAGGCCCACAGATACGCAGTATTTT
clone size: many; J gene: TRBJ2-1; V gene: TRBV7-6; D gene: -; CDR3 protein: CASSLTLGEQFF; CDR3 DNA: TGTGCCAGCAGCTTAACCCTTGGTGAGCAGTTCTTC
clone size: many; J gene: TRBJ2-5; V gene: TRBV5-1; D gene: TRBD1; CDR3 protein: CASSPEDRVVETQYF; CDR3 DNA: TGCGCCAGCAGCCCCGAGGACAGGGTTGTAGAGACCCAGTACTTC
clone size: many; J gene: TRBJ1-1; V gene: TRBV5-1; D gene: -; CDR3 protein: CASSLDPDITAFF; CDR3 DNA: TGCGCCAGCAGCTTGGACCCAGATATTACGGCTTTCTTT
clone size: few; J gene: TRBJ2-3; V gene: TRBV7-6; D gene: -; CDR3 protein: CASSLALSTDTQYF; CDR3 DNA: TGTGCCAGCAGCTTAGCGCTGAGCACAGATACGCAGTATTTT
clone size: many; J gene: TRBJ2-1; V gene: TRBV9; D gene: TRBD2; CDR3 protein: CASSVTSGFYNEQFF; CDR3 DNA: TGTGCCAGCAGCGTGACTAGCGGGTTTTACAATGAGCAGTTCTTC
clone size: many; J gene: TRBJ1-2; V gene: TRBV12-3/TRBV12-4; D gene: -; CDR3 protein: CASSFSPEGYTF; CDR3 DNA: TGTGCCAGCAGTTTTTCCCCTGAAGGCTACACCTTC
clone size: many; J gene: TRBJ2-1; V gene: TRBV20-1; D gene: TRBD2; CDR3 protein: CSAVRTSGRSNEQFF; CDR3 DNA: TGCAGTGCTGTTCGGACTAGCGGTCGGAGCAATGAGCAGTTCTTC
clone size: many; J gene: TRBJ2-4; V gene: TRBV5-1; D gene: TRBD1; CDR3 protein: CASSLATGVKNIQYF; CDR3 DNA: TGCGCCAGCAGCTTGGCGACAGGGGTCAAAAACATTCAGTACTTC
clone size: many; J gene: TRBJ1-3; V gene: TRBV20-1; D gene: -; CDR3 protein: CSARAQDGGNTIYF; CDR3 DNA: TGCAGTGCCCGGGCCCAGGACGGAGGAAACACCATATATTTT
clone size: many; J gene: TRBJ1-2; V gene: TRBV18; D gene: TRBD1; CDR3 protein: CASSPNDRGGRYGYTF; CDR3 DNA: TGTGCCAGCTCACCTAACGACAGGGGTGGACGGTATGGCTACACCTTC
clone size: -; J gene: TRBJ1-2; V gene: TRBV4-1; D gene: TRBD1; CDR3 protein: CATTSSSLQGTGGYTF; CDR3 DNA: TGCGCCACCACCTCTTCCTCCTTACAGGGGACGGGAGGCTACACCTTC
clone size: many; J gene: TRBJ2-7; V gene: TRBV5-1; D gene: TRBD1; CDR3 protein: CASSLGGTGKGYEQYF; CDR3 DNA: TGCGCCAGCAGCCTCGGGGGGACAGGGAAAGGCTACGAGCAGTACTTC
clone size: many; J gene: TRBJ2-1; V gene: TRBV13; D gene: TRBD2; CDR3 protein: CASSTTGLAGRGYDEQFF; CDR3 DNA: TGTGCCAGCAGCACCACCGGGCTAGCGGGGCGGGGATACGATGAGCAGTTCTTC
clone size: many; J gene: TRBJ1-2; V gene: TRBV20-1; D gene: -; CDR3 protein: CSAFTGLLVGYTF; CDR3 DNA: TGCAGTGCCTTTACAGGGCTATTAGTTGGCTACACCTTC
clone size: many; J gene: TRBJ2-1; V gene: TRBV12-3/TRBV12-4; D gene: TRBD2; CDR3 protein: CASSTGSAGGLEQFF; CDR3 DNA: TGTGCCAGCAGCACGGGGTCCGCGGGGGGGCTTGAGCAGTTCTTC
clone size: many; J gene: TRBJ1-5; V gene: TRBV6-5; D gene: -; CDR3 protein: CASSYPPKQGLFIMGNQPQHF; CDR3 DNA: TGTGCCAGCAGCTACCCACCTAAACAGGGCCTCTTCATAATGGGCAATCAGCCCCAGCATTTT
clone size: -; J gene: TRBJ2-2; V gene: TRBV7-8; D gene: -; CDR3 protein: CASSLAEVRATGELFF; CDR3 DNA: TGTGCCAGCAGCTTAGCGGAGGTGCGCGCCACAGGGGAGCTGTTTTTT
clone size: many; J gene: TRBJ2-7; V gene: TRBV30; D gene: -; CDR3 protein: CAWSGQGGYEQYF; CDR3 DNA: TGTGCCTGGAGTGGACAGGGAGGCTACGAGCAGTACTTC
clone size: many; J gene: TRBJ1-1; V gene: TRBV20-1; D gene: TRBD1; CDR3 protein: CSASVHRGLRNTEAFF; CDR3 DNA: TGCAGTGCTAGTGTACACAGGGGACTTAGGAACACTGAAGCTTTCTTT